This T cell receptor (beta chain) was profiled in a study of T-cell reconstitution after alpha-beta-depleted transplantation in children. Study outcomes and limitations: T-cell counts and diversity at one year post-transplant came mainly from newly produced T cells. Some patients owed their high day-60 TCRbeta diversity to surviving recipient T cells and thymic progenitors.

This sample's TCRbeta library carried unique molecular identifier barcodes. A single record per CDR3 protein comes from TCRdb applying MiXCR to the PCR reads. The table has about 290,000 distinct CDR3 sequences, roughly a tenth seen once. This clonotype has ten or more counts. What it binds is not known. Germline V lookup: CDR1 LGHNA, CDR2 YSLEER. J gave up 4 bases and V 1 base, and 3 bases lay outside the gene matches. The CDR3 runs 15 residues. The V gene is TRBV4-3, the J gene TRBJ2-1, with 8 bases fitting TRBD2. The sequenced sample was PBMCs, obtained before TCRalphabeta/CD19-depleted stem cell transplant. This TCR came from a boy younger than two with acute myeloid leukemia, due to receive a stem cell transplant. The CDR3 loop reads CASSQASGFYNEQFF. DNA of the CDR3: TGCGCCAGCAGCCAAGCTAGCGGGTTTTACAATGAGCAGTTCTTC.